The 22 T cell receptor beta chains listed next were all sequenced from one sample in a study of CD8+CD57+ T cells in acquired aplastic anemia. TCR beta VDJ and CDR3 profiles were obtained from a genomic DNA template. One entry per CDR3 protein, called by TCRdb with MiXCR from the reads. The sample records about 270,000 distinct CDR3 sequences, approximately 56% being singletons. Sequenced material: sorted CD4+, CD8+, or CD8+CD57+ T cells (not recorded which) from PBMCs. All receptors derive from a human donor with severe aplastic anemia or a healthy control (not recorded which).

The gene calls are TRBV24-1 and TRBJ2-1; the D call may be TRBD1 or TRBD2 (7 bases each). The ends were cut back, 6 bases at V and 8 bases at J, with 13 bases in the middle. Germline V CDR1 and CDR2: KGHDR, SFDVKD. The CDR3 contains 13 residues. The CDR3 here is CATSWGGGYEQFF. For the CDR3, the DNA is TGTGCCACCAGTTGGGGAGGGGGCTATGAGCAGTTCTTC.

This clonotype was seen many times. The rearrangement links TRBV2 to TRBJ2-1, with 9 positions matching TRBD1. V dropped 7 bases and J dropped 5; count of bases not matched to a gene: 3. There are 13 residues in the CDR3. From germline, CDR1 is SNHLY and CDR2 FYNNEI. The CDR3 bases are TGTGCCAGCACTCGGGACAGGGACAATGAGCAGTTCTTC. Protein product: CASTRDRDNEQFF.

This clonotype was counted at least ten times. The rearrangement uses TRBV5-1 and TRBJ1-1; TRBD1 aligns across 7 bases. Looked up from germline, CDR1 is SGHRS and CDR2 is YFSETQ. CDR3 length: 17 residues. V trimming: 1 base; J trimming: 1 base; junction bases outside the gene matches: 10. The CDR3 DNA sequence: TGCGCCAGCAGCTTGCTATCAGGGGGTGTTCGGAACACTGAAGCTTTCTTT. It yields the protein CASSLLSGGVRNTEAFF.

The chain combines TRBV6-2 or TRBV6-3 with TRBJ2-3, with a possible D match to TRBD1 (5 bases). Trimming removed 6 bases from V and 2 bases from J, with 9 bases in between. The CDR3 extends over 13 amino acids. From germline, CDR1 is MNHEY and CDR2 SVGEGT. CDR3 DNA sequence: TGTGCCAGCAGCAGGGATGACACAGATACGCAGTATTTT. Its protein is CASSRDDTDTQYF.

In its sample, this clonotype was seen a few times. The chain recombines TRBV19 with TRBJ1-6; 8 nucleotides agree with TRBD1. The junction had 5 bases not matched to a gene; V was cut back by 6 bases and J by 7 bases. The germline V gene has CDR1 LNHDA and CDR2 SQIVND (reference sequence). CDR3 length equals 14 residues. The CDR3 sequence: CASSDRGMNSPLHF. CDR3 in DNA: TGTGCCAGTAGCGACAGGGGAATGAATTCACCCCTCCACTTT.

This rearrangement joins TRBV29-1 to TRBJ1-5; no firm D call. V gave up 5 bases and J gave up 7 bases, with 18 bases separating them. CDR3 length: 14 residues. Looked up from germline, CDR1 is SQVTM and CDR2 is ANQGSEA. Here the CDR3 reads CSVCQDSRGQPQHF. CDR3 coding DNA: TGCAGCGTTTGCCAGGACTCACGTGGACAGCCCCAGCATTTT.

This chain links TRBV18 with TRBJ2-3; 11 nucleotides agree with TRBD2. V shed 5 bases and J 0 bases; nucleotides not matched to a gene: 4. The length of the CDR3 is 16 residues. The germline V gene has CDR1 KGHSH and CDR2 LQKENI. CDR3 loop: CASSTSGGSSTDTQYF. The CDR3, as DNA: TGTGCCAGCTCAACTAGCGGGGGATCTAGCACAGATACGCAGTATTTT.

On this clonotype: This sequence may be a read error, since a much larger clone differs from it by one base. J is TRBJ1-1 and V is TRBV19; D gene unclear. Germline V gene sequence: CDR1 LNHDA, CDR2 SQIVND (reference sequence). The CDR3 length is 12 residues. The V and J ends lost 2 bases and 3 bases respectively, with 4 bases between them. For the CDR3, the DNA is TGTGCCAGTAGTATATGTGACACTGAAGCTTTCTTT. Translating it yields CASSICDTEAFF.

The chain couples TRBV12-3 or TRBV12-4 to TRBJ2-5; no reliable D call. The ends were cut back, 2 bases at V and 4 bases at J, with 8 bases in the middle. The CDR3 sequence is 13 residues long. The CDR3 is CASSLRHRETQYF. The CDR3, as DNA: TGTGCCAGCAGTTTAAGGCACCGAGAGACCCAGTACTTC.

The rearrangement uses TRBV19 and TRBJ1-6; maybe TRBD1 (5 bases). The germline gives CDR1 LNHDA, CDR2 SQIVND (reference sequence). V was trimmed by 3 bases and J by 4 bases, leaving 16 bases between them. The CDR3 has 17 amino acids. CDR3 region: CASSMGRGRTYNSPLHF. As DNA, the CDR3 is TGTGCCAGTAGTATGGGCCGGGGCAGAACTTATAATTCACCCCTCCACTTT. The whole variable domain, filled in from reference TRBV19 and TRBJ1-6, reads DGGITQSPKYLFRKEGQNVTLSCEQNLNHDAMYWYRQDPGQGLRLIYYSQIVNDFQKGDIAEGYSVSREKKESFPLTVTSAQKNPTAFYLCASSMGRGRTYNSPLHFGNGTRLTVT.

This clonotype was seen more than once but under ten times. The rearrangement joins TRBV18 to TRBJ2-1; weak D call: TRBD1 (6 bases). V dropped 3 bases and J dropped 5 bases, with 14 bases sitting between them. CDR3 size: 15 residues. From germline, CDR1 is KGHSH and CDR2 LQKENI. Here the CDR3 DNA reads TGTGCCAGCTCACCTCTAAACAGGGCGCACAATGAGCAGTTCTTC. The encoded protein is CASSPLNRAHNEQFF.

There are a few counts of this clonotype. The chain links TRBV4-1 to TRBJ2-3; D ambiguous. V was clipped by 1 base and J by 5 bases, with 7 bases between them. The CDR3 has 13 amino acids. Germline V gives CDR1 MGHRA, CDR2 YSYEKL. CDR3 amino acids: CASSQGLGDTQYF. The CDR3 region has the DNA TGCGCCAGCAGCCAAGGTCTTGGAGATACGCAGTATTTT.

The chain couples TRBV19 to TRBJ1-3; D gene uncertain. Deletions cut 2 bases from V and 2 bases from J, with 4 bases between. The germline V gene encodes CDR1 LNHDA and CDR2 SQIVND (reference sequence). This CDR3 contains 13 residues. The CDR3: CASSINTGNTIYF. CDR3 DNA: TGTGCCAGTAGTATAAATACTGGAAACACCATATATTTT.

The genes are TRBV5-1 and TRBJ1-6, with TRBD1 matching over 10 bases. V lost 4 bases to trimming and J lost 1 base; unmatched junction nucleotides: 5. The CDR3 loop spans 17 amino acids. Germline V lookup: CDR1 SGHRS, CDR2 YFSETQ. The CDR3 DNA is TGCGCCAGCAGCCTCCGGGACAGGGGTTCCTATAATTCACCCCTCCACTTT. Translated, it gives CASSLRDRGSYNSPLHF.

This clonotype was seen many times. This sequence joins TRBV5-1 and TRBJ1-2, with 11 bases aligning to TRBD1. With V trimmed by 4 bases and J by 7 bases, 6 bases remained unmatched. Germline assignment: CDR1 SGHRS and CDR2 YFSETQ. The CDR3 extends over 14 amino acids. Written as DNA, the CDR3 is TGCGCCAGCAGCATAGGACAGGGGGCAGGTGGCTACACCTTC. This encodes CASSIGQGAGGYTF.

Concerning this clonotype: One end of the junction is discordant with germline, which a read error may explain. The chain employs TRBV5-1 and TRBJ1-1, with D possibly being TRBD1 (5 bases). Germline V gene lookup returns CDR1 SGHRS and CDR2 YFSETQ. The CDR3 contains 14 residues. CDR3 region: CASSSWRVDTGAFF. CDR3 bases: TGCGCCAGCAGCTCCTGGCGGGTGGACACTGGAGCTTTCTTT.

The J gene is TRBJ1-6, the V gene TRBV19, with no clear D. V was shortened by 10 bases and J by 8 bases, with 15 bases between the two germline ends. CDR3 length: 13 residues. Germline CDR1 is LNHDA and CDR2 is SQIVND (reference sequence). CDR3 loop: CATMPSRYSPLHF. CDR3 bases: TGTGCCACCATGCCCTCAAGGTATTCACCCCTCCACTTT.

A few counts support this clonotype. The chain is built from TRBV3-1 and TRBJ2-2; tentative D call: TRBD2 (5 bases). The CDR3 length is 16 residues. CDR1 LGHDT and CDR2 YNNKEL come from the germline V gene (reference sequence). Trimming took 1 base from V and 1 from J, leaving 10 bases between them. CDR3: CASSQGWTGNTGELFF. The CDR3 nucleotides are TGTGCCAGCAGCCAAGGATGGACTGGGAACACCGGGGAGCTGTTTTTT.

This clonotype was seen a handful of times. V and J are TRBV10-3 and TRBJ2-2; 8 bases match TRBD2. With 0 bases clipped from V and 8 bases from J, the junction kept 14 bases outside the gene matches. The CDR3 contains 18 residues. Germline CDR1 is ENHRY and CDR2 is SYGVKD. CDR3 coding DNA: TGTGCCATCAGTGAGTCGTCGTCGGCGGGGGGTCGATGGGGGGAGCTGTTTTTT. Residues: CAISESSSAGGRWGELFF.

This clonotype was seen ten or more times. The chain has TRBV12-3 or TRBV12-4 and TRBJ2-7; D gene uncertain. The ends were cut back, 2 bases at V and 5 bases at J, with 10 bases in the middle. This CDR3 contains 13 residues. The DNA of the CDR3 is TGTGCCAGCAGTTTACAAGGTTCCCACGAGCAGTACTTC. This encodes CASSLQGSHEQYF.

Many counts were recorded for this clonotype. The chain combines TRBV9 with TRBJ2-1, with 12 bases identical to TRBD2. V was clipped by 4 bases and J by 2 bases; unmatched bases: 1. The CDR3 runs 15 residues. Per the germline V gene, CDR1 is SGDLS and CDR2 is YYNGEE. In nucleotides, the CDR3 is TGTGCCAGCAGCACTAGCGGGGGGCCCTACAATGAGCAGTTCTTC. It codes for CASSTSGGPYNEQFF.

The V and J genes are TRBV11-2 and TRBJ1-2, with D possibly TRBD1 on 5 matching bases. This CDR3 has 15 residues. Trimming removed 4 bases at V and 8 bases at J, with 20 bases between. Germline CDR1 is SGHAT and CDR2 is FQNNGV. The CDR3 protein is CASSSGTSGGDGYTF. CDR3 DNA: TGTGCCAGCAGCTCCGGGACTAGCGGGGGGGACGGCTACACCTTC.